The rows below give T cell receptor beta chains drawn from one sample of a study of cytomegalovirus exposure and HLA in healthy donors. Clones were read by immunoSEQ multiplex PCR, and TCRdb kept only the in-frame ones, dropping some. The sample contains some 160,000 clones, roughly 80% of which appear only once. Sequencing input: PBMCs. These receptors were obtained from a male donor in good health and CMV-seropositive. The CDR3 runs from the conserved cysteine through the conserved F or W. D genes are given only for firm matches. Clone sizes are given selectively: once, few, many, or a class where the clone is expanded.

v_call	clone_size	j_call	d_call	cdr3_nt	cdr3_aa
TRBV15	.	TRBJ2-7	.	TGTGCCACCAGCGTCGCCTACGAGCAGTACTTC	CATSVAYEQYF
TRBV28	.	TRBJ2-2	TRBD2	TGTGCCAGCAGTTTAGGGACTAGCCCAAACACCGGGGAGCTGTTTTTT	CASSLGTSPNTGELFF
TRBV10-1	.	TRBJ2-7	.	TGCGCCAGCAGTGAGTCGATTGAGGGTCCGAGGCAGTACTTC	CASSESIEGPRQYF
TRBV5-1	.	TRBJ1-1	.	TGCGCCAGCAGCCCGGTGGGCAAGAACACTGAAGCTTTCTTT	CASSPVGKNTEAFF
TRBV6-1	.	TRBJ1-5	.	TGTGCCAGCAGGGACACCTCCAATCAGCCCCAGCATTTT	CASRDTSNQPQHF
TRBV7-9	.	TRBJ1-2	.	TGTGCCAGCAGCCCAGCCGCCTGGGCAGGCTACACCTTC	CASSPAAWAGYTF
TRBV2	few	TRBJ1-2	.	TGTGCCAGTTCTTCGACGGCGGGGGGCTACACCTTC	CASSSTAGGYTF
TRBV15	.	TRBJ2-5	TRBD1	TGTGCCACCAGCAGAGACTCAGGGGGCCAAGAGACCCAGTACTTC	CATSRDSGGQETQYF
TRBV27	.	TRBJ2-7	.	TGTGCCAGCAGGGCCCCGGGGGTCGGCTACGAGCAGTACTTC	CASRAPGVGYEQYF
TRBV6-1	few	TRBJ1-5	TRBD1	TGTGCCAGCGAACCTAGGGGGACAGTTAATCAGCCCCAGCATTTT	CASEPRGTVNQPQHF
TRBV18	.	TRBJ2-7	TRBD1	TGTGCCAGCTCACAGCCGGCGGACAGGGGAGAGTACTTC	CASSQPADRGEYF
TRBV6-1	.	TRBJ1-5	.	TGTGCCAGCAGTGAAGGTGCAGTTGCCCAGCATTTT	CASSEGAVAQHF
TRBV18	.	TRBJ1-5	.	TGTGCCAGCTCACCTCTGGAGAATCAGCCCCAGCATTTT	CASSPLENQPQHF
TRBV6-4	.	TRBJ1-3	.	TGTGCCAGCAAACCATCAGGGTACTCTGGAAACACCATATATTTT	CASKPSGYSGNTIYF
TRBV2	.	TRBJ1-1	.	TGTGCCAGCAGTCTTACAGGGAAGGACACTGAAGCTTTCTTT	CASSLTGKDTEAFF
TRBV18	.	TRBJ2-5	TRBD1	TGTGCCAGCTCACCAAACGACAGGGGGAGAGGAGAGACCCAGTACTTC	CASSPNDRGRGETQYF
TRBV19	.	TRBJ1-1	.	TGTGCCAGTAGTGCCTGGGAAGACGGGGCTGAAGCTTTCTTT	CASSAWEDGAEAFF